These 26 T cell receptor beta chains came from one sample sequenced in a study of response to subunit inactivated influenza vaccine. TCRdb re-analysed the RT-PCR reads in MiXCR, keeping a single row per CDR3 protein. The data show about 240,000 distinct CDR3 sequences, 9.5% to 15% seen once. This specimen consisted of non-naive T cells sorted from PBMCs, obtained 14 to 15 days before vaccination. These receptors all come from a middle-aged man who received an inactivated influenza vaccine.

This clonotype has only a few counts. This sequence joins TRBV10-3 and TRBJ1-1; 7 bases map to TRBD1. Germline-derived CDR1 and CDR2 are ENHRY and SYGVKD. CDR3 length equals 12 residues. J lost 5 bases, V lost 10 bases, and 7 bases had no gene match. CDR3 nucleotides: TGTGCCACCCTGACAGGGCGGACTGAAGCTTTCTTT. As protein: CATLTGRTEAFF.

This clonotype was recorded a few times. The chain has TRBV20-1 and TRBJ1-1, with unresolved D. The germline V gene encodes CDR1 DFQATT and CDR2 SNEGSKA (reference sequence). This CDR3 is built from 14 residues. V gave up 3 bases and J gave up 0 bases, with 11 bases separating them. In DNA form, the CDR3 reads TGCAGTGCTAGCTTTGGACGGCTGAACACTGAAGCTTTCTTT. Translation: CSASFGRLNTEAFF.

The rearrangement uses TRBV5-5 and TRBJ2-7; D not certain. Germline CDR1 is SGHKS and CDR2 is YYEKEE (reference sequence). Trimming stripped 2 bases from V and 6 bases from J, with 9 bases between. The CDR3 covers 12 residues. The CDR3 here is CASSLSTTEQYF. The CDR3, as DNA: TGTGCCAGCAGCTTATCCACGACCGAGCAGTACTTC. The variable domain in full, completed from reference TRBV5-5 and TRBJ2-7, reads DAGVTQSPTHLIKTRGQQVTLRCSPISGHKSVSWYQQVLGQGPQFIFQYYEKEERGRGNFPDRFSARQFPNYSSELNVNALLLGDSALYLCASSLSTTEQYFGPGTRLTVT.

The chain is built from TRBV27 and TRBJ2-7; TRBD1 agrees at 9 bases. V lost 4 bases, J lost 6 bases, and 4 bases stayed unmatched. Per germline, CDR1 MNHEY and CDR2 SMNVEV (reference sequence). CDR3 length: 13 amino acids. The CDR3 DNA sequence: TGTGCCAGCAGTTCGGGACAGGGTGTCGAGCAGTACTTC. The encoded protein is CASSSGQGVEQYF.

In DNA form, the CDR3 reads TGTGCCAGCAGCCAGGGGGTGCGGGGGTCTAGCACAGATACGCAGTATTTT. Translation gives CASSQGVRGSSTDTQYF. The chain joins TRBV11-2 to TRBJ2-3; D could derive from TRBD1 or TRBD2 (7 bases each). The CDR3 contains 17 residues. CDR1 SGHAT and CDR2 FQNNGV come from the germline V gene. Trimming took off 5 bases at V and 0 bases at J, with 18 bases between the two ends.

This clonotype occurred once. CDR3 region: CASSDSRTHEQYF. CDR3 sequence (DNA): TGTGCCAGCAGTGATTCCCGTACCCACGAGCAGTACTTC. The rearrangement uses TRBV6-1 and TRBJ2-7; D gene ambiguous. Germline V gene lookup returns CDR1 MNHNS and CDR2 SASEGT. The CDR3 loop spans 13 amino acids. Trimming cost V 3 bases and J 5 bases, with 11 bases left between them.

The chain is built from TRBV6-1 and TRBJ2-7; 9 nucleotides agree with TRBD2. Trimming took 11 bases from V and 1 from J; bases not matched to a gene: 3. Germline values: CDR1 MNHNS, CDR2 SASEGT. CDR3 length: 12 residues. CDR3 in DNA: TGTGCCGCGGGGGGGCGATCCTACGAGCAGTACTTC. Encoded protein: CAAGGRSYEQYF.

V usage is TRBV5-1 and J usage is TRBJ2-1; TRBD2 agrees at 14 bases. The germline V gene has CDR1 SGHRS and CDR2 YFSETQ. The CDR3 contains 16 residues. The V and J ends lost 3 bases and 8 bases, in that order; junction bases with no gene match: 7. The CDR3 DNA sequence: TGCGCCAGCAGCTCGGGGACTAGCGGGAGTAGCCATGAGCAGTTCTTC. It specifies CASSSGTSGSSHEQFF.

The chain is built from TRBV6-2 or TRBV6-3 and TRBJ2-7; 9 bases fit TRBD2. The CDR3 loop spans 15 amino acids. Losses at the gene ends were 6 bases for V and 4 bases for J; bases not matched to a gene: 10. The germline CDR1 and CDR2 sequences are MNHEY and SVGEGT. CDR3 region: CASSQSGGPSYEQYF. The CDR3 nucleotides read TGTGCCAGCAGCCAAAGCGGGGGGCCATCTTACGAGCAGTACTTC.

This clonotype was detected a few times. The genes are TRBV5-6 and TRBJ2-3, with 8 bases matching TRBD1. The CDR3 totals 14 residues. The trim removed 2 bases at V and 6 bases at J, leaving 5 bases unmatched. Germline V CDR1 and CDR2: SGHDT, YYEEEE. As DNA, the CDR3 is TGTGCCAGCAGCTTACGACAGGGGCTGGATACGCAGTATTTT. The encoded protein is CASSLRQGLDTQYF. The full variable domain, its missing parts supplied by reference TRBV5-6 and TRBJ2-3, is DAGVTQSPTHLIKTRGQQVTLRCSPKSGHDTVSWYQQALGQGPQFIFQYYEEEERQRGNFPDRFSGHQFPNYSSELNVNALLLGDSALYLCASSLRQGLDTQYFGPGTRLTVL.

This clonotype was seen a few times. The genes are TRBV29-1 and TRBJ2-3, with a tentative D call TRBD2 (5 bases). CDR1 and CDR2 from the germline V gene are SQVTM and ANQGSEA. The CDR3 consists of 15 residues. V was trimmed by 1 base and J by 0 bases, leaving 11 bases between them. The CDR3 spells CSVEVGERSTDTQYF. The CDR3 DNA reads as TGCAGCGTTGAAGTCGGTGAGCGGAGCACAGATACGCAGTATTTT.

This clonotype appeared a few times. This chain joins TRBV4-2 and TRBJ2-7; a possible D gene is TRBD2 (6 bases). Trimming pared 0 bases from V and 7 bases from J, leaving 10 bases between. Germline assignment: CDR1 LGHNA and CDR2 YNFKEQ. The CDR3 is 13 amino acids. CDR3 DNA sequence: TGTGCCAGCAGCCAAGATGAGGGGAGGGAGCAGTACTTC. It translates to CASSQDEGREQYF.

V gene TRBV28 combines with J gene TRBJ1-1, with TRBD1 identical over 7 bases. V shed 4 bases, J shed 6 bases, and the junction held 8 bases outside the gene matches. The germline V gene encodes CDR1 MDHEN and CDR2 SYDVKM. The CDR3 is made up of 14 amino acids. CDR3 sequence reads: CASSSTGLIAEAFF. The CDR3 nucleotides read TGTGCCAGCAGTTCGACAGGGTTGATCGCTGAAGCTTTCTTT.

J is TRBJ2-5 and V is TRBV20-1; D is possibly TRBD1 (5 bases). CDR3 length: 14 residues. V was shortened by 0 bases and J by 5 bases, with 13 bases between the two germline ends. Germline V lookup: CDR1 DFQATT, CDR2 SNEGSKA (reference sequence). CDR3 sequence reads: CSARELGLRETQYF. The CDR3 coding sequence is TGCAGTGCTAGAGAATTGGGGCTGAGGGAGACCCAGTACTTC.

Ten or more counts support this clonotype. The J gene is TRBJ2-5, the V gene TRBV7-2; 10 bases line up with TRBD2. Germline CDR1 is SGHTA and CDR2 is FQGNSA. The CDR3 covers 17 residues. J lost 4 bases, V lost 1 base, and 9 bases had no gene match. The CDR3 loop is CASSLGFSGRERETQYF. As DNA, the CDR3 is TGTGCCAGCAGCTTAGGATTCAGCGGGAGGGAGAGAGAGACCCAGTACTTC.

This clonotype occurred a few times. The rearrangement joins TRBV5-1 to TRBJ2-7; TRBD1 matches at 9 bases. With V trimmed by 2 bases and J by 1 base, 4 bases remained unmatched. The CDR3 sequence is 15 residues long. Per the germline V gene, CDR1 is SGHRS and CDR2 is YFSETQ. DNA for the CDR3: TGCGCCAGCAGCTTCGATGGACAGGGGTCCTACGAGCAGTACTTC. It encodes CASSFDGQGSYEQYF.

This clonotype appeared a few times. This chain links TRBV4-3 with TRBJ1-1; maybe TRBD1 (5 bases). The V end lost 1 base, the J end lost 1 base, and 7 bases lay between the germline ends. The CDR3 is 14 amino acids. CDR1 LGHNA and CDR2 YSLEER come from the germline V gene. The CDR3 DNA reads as TGCGCCAGCAGCCAAGGAGGGGAGAACACTGAAGCTTTCTTT. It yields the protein CASSQGGENTEAFF.

The CDR3 protein is CASSTLPGQGDYEQYF. The CDR3 nucleotides read TGTGCCAGTAGTACTCTACCGGGACAGGGAGACTACGAGCAGTACTTC. The chain has TRBV19 and TRBJ2-7; 9 positions match TRBD1. The trim removed 4 bases at V and 3 bases at J, leaving 10 bases unmatched. Per the germline V gene, CDR1 is LNHDA and CDR2 is SQIVND (reference sequence). The CDR3 is 16 residues long. Based on the CDR3 plus reference TRBV19 and TRBJ2-7, the full variable domain is DGGITQSPKYLFRKEGQNVTLSCEQNLNHDAMYWYRQDPGQGLRLIYYSQIVNDFQKGDIAEGYSVSREKKESFPLTVTSAQKNPTAFYLCASSTLPGQGDYEQYFGPGTRLTVT.

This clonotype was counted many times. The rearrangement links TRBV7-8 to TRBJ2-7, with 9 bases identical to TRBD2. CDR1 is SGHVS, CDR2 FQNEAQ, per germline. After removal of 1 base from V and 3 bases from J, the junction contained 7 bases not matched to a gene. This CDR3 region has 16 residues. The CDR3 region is CASSLGGLAGSYEQYF. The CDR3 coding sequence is TGTGCCAGCAGCTTAGGGGGGCTAGCGGGGAGCTACGAGCAGTACTTC.

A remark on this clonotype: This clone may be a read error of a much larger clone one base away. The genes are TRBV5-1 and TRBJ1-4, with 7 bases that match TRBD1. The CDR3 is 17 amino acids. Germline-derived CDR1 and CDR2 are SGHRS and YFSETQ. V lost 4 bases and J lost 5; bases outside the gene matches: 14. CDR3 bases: TGCGCCAGCAGCAATTACGCGACAGGGCTCCTCAATGAAAAACTGTTTTTT. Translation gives CASSNYATGLLNEKLFF. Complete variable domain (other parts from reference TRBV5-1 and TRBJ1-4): KAGVTQTPRYLIKTRGQQVTLSCSPISGHRSVSWYQQTPGQGLQFLFEYFSETQRNKGNFPGRFSGRQFSNSRSEMNVSTLELGDSALYLCASSNYATGLLNEKLFFGSGTQLSVL.

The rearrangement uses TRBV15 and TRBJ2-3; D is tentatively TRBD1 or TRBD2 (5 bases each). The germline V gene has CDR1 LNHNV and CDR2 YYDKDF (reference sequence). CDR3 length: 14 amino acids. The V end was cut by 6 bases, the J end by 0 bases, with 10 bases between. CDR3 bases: TGTGCCACCAGTCGAGGGGTTAGCACAGATACGCAGTATTTT. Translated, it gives CATSRGVSTDTQYF.

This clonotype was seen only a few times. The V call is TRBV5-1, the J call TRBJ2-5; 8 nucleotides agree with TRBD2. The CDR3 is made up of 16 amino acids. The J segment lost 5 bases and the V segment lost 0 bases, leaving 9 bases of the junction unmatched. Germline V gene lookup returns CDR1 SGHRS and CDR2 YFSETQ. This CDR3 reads CASSLAGSGVMETQYF. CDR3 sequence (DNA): TGCGCCAGCAGCTTGGCCGGTAGCGGGGTAATGGAGACCCAGTACTTC.

This CDR3 is CASSQGGSLSNEQFF. The CDR3 DNA sequence: TGCGCCAGCAGCCAGGGCGGGAGTTTAAGTAATGAGCAGTTCTTC. The chain joins TRBV4-1 to TRBJ2-1, with 7 bases that match TRBD2. This CDR3 has 15 amino acids. V gave up 3 bases and J gave up 7 bases; unmatched junction bases: 9. In germline, CDR1 is MGHRA, CDR2 YSYEKL.

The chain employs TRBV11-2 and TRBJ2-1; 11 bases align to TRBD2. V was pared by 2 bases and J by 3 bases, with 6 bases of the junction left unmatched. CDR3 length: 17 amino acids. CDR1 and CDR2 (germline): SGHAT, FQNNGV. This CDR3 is CASSLRLAGGLYNEQFF. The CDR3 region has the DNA TGTGCCAGCAGCTTACGGCTAGCGGGGGGACTCTACAATGAGCAGTTCTTC.

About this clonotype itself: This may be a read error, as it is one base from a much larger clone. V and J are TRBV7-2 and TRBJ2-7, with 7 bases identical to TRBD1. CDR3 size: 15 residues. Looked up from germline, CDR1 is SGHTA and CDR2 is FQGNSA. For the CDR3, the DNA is TGTGCCAGCAGCACAAGGGCAGGGGGTGAATACGAGCACTACTTC. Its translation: CASSTRAGGEYEHYF. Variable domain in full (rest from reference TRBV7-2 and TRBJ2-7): GAGVSQSPSNKVTEKGKDVELRCDPISGHTALYWYRQSLGQGLEFLIYFQGNSAPDKSGLPSDRFSAERTGGSVSTLTIQRTQQEDSAVYLCASSTRAGGEYEHYFGPGTRLTVT.

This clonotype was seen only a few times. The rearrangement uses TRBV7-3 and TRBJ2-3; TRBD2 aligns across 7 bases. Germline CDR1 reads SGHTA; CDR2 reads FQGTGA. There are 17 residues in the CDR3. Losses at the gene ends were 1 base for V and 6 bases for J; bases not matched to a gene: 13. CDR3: CASSLRPSGLWRDTQYF. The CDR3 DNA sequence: TGTGCCAGCAGCTTAAGGCCTAGCGGCCTCTGGAGGGATACGCAGTATTTT.